This TCR beta chain was retrieved from a study of T cells in Graves' hyperthyroidism and ophthalmopathy. The TCR beta CDR3 regions underwent amplification using RNA transcripts as the source. Primed by the HTBI set, a first-round RT-PCR was run on the TCR CDR3. In TCRdb, the multiplex PCR reads were re-called with MiXCR into one record per CDR3 protein. The table has about 520,000 distinct CDR3 sequences, roughly a quarter seen once. The germline gives CDR1 MNHEY, CDR2 SVGAGI. There are 14 residues in the CDR3. V was cut by 2 bases and J by 7 bases, with 14 bases left in between. A 10 ml volume of fresh peripheral blood provided the PBMCs.

The V call is TRBV6-5, the J call TRBJ1-1, with D unclear. The sequencing input was blood. The receptor was derived from a woman in her thirties with Graves' ophthalmopathy. The CDR3 coding sequence is TGTGCCAGCAGTTACGGACTGGCGGGGAATGAAGCTTTCTTT. Translated: CASSYGLAGNEAFF.